The rows below give T cell receptor beta chains drawn from one sample of a study of blood T cell repertoires in COVID-19. Measured with immunoSEQ multiplex PCR; TCRdb has only the in-frame clones, and not every one. Of about 190,000 clones in the sample, less than 90% are singletons; the top ten hold around 3.1%. The sequenced sample consisted of PBMCs or T cells enriched from blood (not recorded which). These receptors were taken from a woman aged 25-40 years who had been exposed to COVID-19. Both conserved end residues are part of each CDR3. D genes are given only for firm matches. Size is omitted from some rows. Given values are once, few, many or a class for expanded clones.

TRBD1,NA,TRBV5-6,TRBJ1-1,CASSFRDRENTEAFF,TGTGCCAGCAGCTTTCGGGACAGGGAGAACACTGAAGCTTTCTTT
NA,NA,TRBV9,TRBJ2-3,CASTFRGGLTDTQYF,TGTGCCAGCACCTTCCGTGGGGGACTCACAGATACGCAGTATTTT
TRBD1,NA,TRBV6-2/TRBV6-3,TRBJ1-2,CASSYLQGGYGYTF,TGTGCCAGCAGTTACCTGCAGGGGGGCTATGGCTACACCTTC
TRBD1,NA,TRBV6-6,TRBJ1-5,CASVRDRAASNQPQHF,TGTGCCAGCGTTAGGGACAGGGCGGCGAGCAATCAGCCCCAGCATTTT
TRBD2,NA,TRBV5-4,TRBJ2-7,CASSFFGGGFRAYEQYF,TGTGCCAGCAGCTTCTTTGGGGGGGGGTTTAGGGCCTACGAGCAGTACTTC
NA,NA,TRBV5-4,TRBJ1-5,CASSLTVLNQPQHF,TGTGCCAGCAGCTTGACAGTCCTCAATCAGCCCCAGCATTTT
NA,NA,TRBV9,TRBJ2-2,CASSGRLVNNGELFF,TGTGCCAGCAGCGGACGACTAGTTAATAACGGGGAGCTGTTTTTT
NA,NA,TRBV14,TRBJ1-1,CASSQDLGAFPQAFF,TGTGCCAGCAGCCAAGATTTGGGGGCGTTCCCACAAGCTTTCTTT
NA,NA,TRBV5-1,TRBJ1-1,CASSSNRELNTEAFF,TGCGCCAGCAGCTCCAACAGGGAACTGAACACTGAAGCTTTCTTT
NA,NA,TRBV3-1/TRBV3-2,TRBJ1-1,CASSPYDQGSTEAFF,TGTGCCAGCAGCCCCTATGATCAGGGGAGCACTGAAGCTTTCTTT
NA,NA,TRBV7-3,TRBJ2-1,CASSRWSLDEQFF,TGTGCCAGCAGCCGCTGGAGTCTGGATGAGCAGTTCTTC
TRBD1,NA,TRBV10-3,TRBJ2-7,CAISDPPGQGIYEQYF,TGTGCCATCAGTGACCCCCCGGGACAGGGAATCTACGAGCAGTACTTC
NA,NA,TRBV5-1,TRBJ1-2,CASSLSGIDSYGYTF,TGCGCCAGCAGCTTGAGCGGGATTGATAGCTATGGCTACACCTTC
NA,NA,TRBV3-1/TRBV3-2,TRBJ1-2,CASSPLTRDITF,TGTGCCAGCAGCCCTCTCACCAGAGACATCACCTTC
TRBD1,NA,TRBV7-8,TRBJ2-7,CASSPGTGGEQYF,TGTGCCAGCAGCCCTGGGACAGGGGGCGAGCAGTACTTC
NA,NA,TRBV12-5,TRBJ2-3,CASGTSLGATYTDTQYF,TGTGCTAGTGGTACCTCCTTGGGGGCGACTTACACAGATACGCAGTATTTT
TRBD2,once,TRBV2,TRBJ2-1,CASKPGLDNDEQFF,TGTGCCAGCAAGCCGGGACTAGATAATGATGAGCAGTTCTTC
TRBD2,NA,TRBV2,TRBJ2-7,CASKVVAGVSYEQYF,TGTGCCAGCAAGGTAGTAGCGGGGGTCTCCTACGAGCAGTACTTC
TRBD1,NA,TRBV7-9,TRBJ1-6,CASSQPGQANSPLHF,TGTGCCAGCAGCCAACCGGGACAGGCGAATTCACCCCTCCACTTT